This passage covers 21 T cell receptor beta chains from one sample sequenced in a study of cytotoxic CD8 clonotypes in ibrutinib-treated CLL. TCRdb's table, derived via immunoSEQ multiplex PCR, lists solely in-frame clones and lacks some. The repertoire consists of about 40,000 clones, with roughly two thirds occurring once and the leading ten covering 7%. The sample here was PBMCs, taken at disease progression, from a patient treated with ibrutinib. These receptor sequences come from a human donor with chronic lymphocytic leukemia.

This chain links TRBV11-3 with TRBJ2-2; 7 bases map to TRBD1. After removal of 8 bases from V and 8 bases from J, the junction contained 11 bases not matched to a gene. CDR1 SGHNT and CDR2 YENEEA come from the germline V gene. The CDR3 sequence is 14 residues long. The CDR3 nucleotides read TGTGCCAGCGACCGGACAGGACTTAGGGGGGAGCTGTTTTTT. Translated: CASDRTGLRGELFF.

The chain links TRBV29-1 to TRBJ2-1; D is unclear. The V end was cut by 7 bases, the J end by 0 bases, with 10 bases between. The CDR3 has 13 residues. CDR1 is SQVTM and CDR2 is ANQGSEA in the germline V gene. The CDR3 DNA sequence: TGCAGCGCCGGATACAGCTCCTACAATGAGCAGTTCTTC. Amino acids: CSAGYSSYNEQFF.

This clone was observed a single time. The rearrangement links TRBV11-3 to TRBJ2-7, with D uncertain. V was cut by 0 bases and J by 0 bases, with 9 bases left in between. Germline-derived CDR1 and CDR2 are SGHNT and YENEEA. This CDR3 region has 15 residues. The CDR3 bases are TGTGCCAGCAGCTTAGATTCGGACCTCTCCTACGAGCAGTACTTC. The encoded protein is CASSLDSDLSYEQYF.

V gene TRBV11-3 combines with J gene TRBJ2-7; TRBD1 matches at 8 bases. CDR1 is SGHNT, CDR2 YENEEA, per germline. The CDR3 totals 16 residues. V was pared by 5 bases and J by 0 bases, with 9 bases of the junction left unmatched. CDR3 nucleotides: TGTGCCAGCAGCGCACACGCGACAGGGGCCTCCTACGAGCAGTACTTC. Protein: CASSAHATGASYEQYF.

The rearrangement uses TRBV7-2 and TRBJ2-4; D is ambiguous. CDR1 SGHTA and CDR2 FQGNSA come from the germline V gene. The ends were cut back, 5 bases at V and 0 bases at J, with 8 bases in the middle. The CDR3 contains 14 residues. The CDR3 DNA reads as TGTGCCAGCAGCACAGTAAGAGCCAAAAACATTCAGTACTTC. Translating it yields CASSTVRAKNIQYF.

This clone was detected only a few times. The gene calls are TRBV2 and TRBJ1-5; 9 bases agree with TRBD1. Unmatched junction bases numbered 5, after V lost 5 bases and J lost 6 bases. Germline V CDR1 and CDR2: SNHLY, FYNNEI. The length of the CDR3 is 14 residues. The DNA for the CDR3 is TGTGCCAGCAGTCGACAGGGGGACGGTCAGCCCCAGCATTTT. This sequence encodes CASSRQGDGQPQHF.

This clone was found a few times. The gene calls are TRBV29-1 and TRBJ1-3, with TRBD1 identical over 9 bases. Looked up from germline, CDR1 is SQVTM and CDR2 is ANQGSEA. Losses at the gene ends were 7 bases for V and 2 bases for J; bases not matched to a gene: 6. The CDR3 covers 14 residues. The CDR3 sequence is CSAGTGIPGNTIYF. CDR3 sequence (DNA): TGCAGCGCCGGGACAGGGATCCCTGGAAACACCATATATTTT.

V is TRBV28 and J is TRBJ2-1, with 9 nucleotides matching TRBD2. Germline V gene sequence: CDR1 MDHEN, CDR2 SYDVKM. This CDR3 region has 16 residues. V lost 3 bases and J lost 5; bases outside the gene matches: 8. Here the CDR3 DNA reads TGTGCCAGCAGTTTTGGCGGGAGGGCTCGTGACAATGAGCAGTTCTTC. This gives the protein CASSFGGRARDNEQFF.

The V gene is TRBV4-1, the J gene TRBJ2-7, with D possibly being TRBD1 or TRBD2 (5 bases each). This CDR3 comprises 14 residues. CDR1 MGHRA and CDR2 YSYEKL come from the germline V gene. V lost 2 bases, J lost 6 bases, and 14 bases lay in between. In nucleotides, the CDR3 is TGCGCCAGCAGCCAAAAGGGGTACGGAGGCGAGCAGTACTTC. Translating it yields CASSQKGYGGEQYF.

The CDR3 here is CASSLVLAGISGEQFF. Written as DNA, the CDR3 is TGTGCCAGCAGCTTAGTACTAGCGGGAATCTCGGGTGAGCAGTTCTTC. This chain links TRBV11-2 with TRBJ2-1, with TRBD2 matching over 10 bases. With V trimmed by 1 base and J by 9 bases, 9 bases remained unmatched. This CDR3 is built from 16 residues. Looked up from germline, CDR1 is SGHAT and CDR2 is FQNNGV. Looking up the rest from reference TRBV11-2 and TRBJ2-1 gives the full variable domain: EAGVAQSPRYKIIEKRQSVAFWCNPISGHATLYWYQQILGQGPKLLIQFQNNGVVDDSQLPKDRFSAERLKGVDSTLKIQPAKLEDSAVYLCASSLVLAGISGEQFFGPGTRLTVL.

The chain is built from TRBV19 and TRBJ1-5, with 8 bases lining up with TRBD1. The trim removed 6 bases at V and 4 bases at J, leaving 11 bases unmatched. The length of the CDR3 is 16 residues. CDR1 LNHDA and CDR2 SQIVND come from the germline V gene (reference sequence). CDR3 amino acids: CASRLTGAGKNQPQHF. CDR3 coding DNA: TGTGCCAGTAGGCTGACAGGGGCTGGGAAAAATCAGCCCCAGCATTTT. The whole variable domain, remainder taken from reference TRBV19 and TRBJ1-5, is DGGITQSPKYLFRKEGQNVTLSCEQNLNHDAMYWYRQDPGQGLRLIYYSQIVNDFQKGDIAEGYSVSREKKESFPLTVTSAQKNPTAFYLCASRLTGAGKNQPQHFGDGTRLSIL.

Within the sample, this clone is medium-sized. The chain links TRBV20-1 to TRBJ1-1, with D uncertain. Trimming took 5 bases from V and 3 from J, leaving 4 bases between them. The CDR3 length is 10 residues. Germline CDR1 is DFQATT and CDR2 is SNEGSKA (reference sequence). The CDR3 sequence: CSAEYTEAFF. CDR3 DNA sequence: TGCAGTGCTGAGTACACTGAAGCTTTCTTT.

This clone has only a few counts. This chain joins TRBV11-3 and TRBJ2-2; 10 nucleotides line up with TRBD1. This CDR3 comprises 15 residues. The ends lost 5 bases at V and 8 bases at J; junction bases unmatched: 8. Germline V CDR1 and CDR2: SGHNT, YENEEA. The CDR3 sequence: CASSHDRGLSGELFF. For the CDR3, the DNA is TGTGCCAGCAGCCACGACAGGGGGCTGTCAGGGGAGCTGTTTTTT.

The gene calls are TRBV18 and TRBJ2-2; D is undetermined. The ends were cut back, 3 bases at V and 5 bases at J, with 13 bases in the middle. Germline CDR1 reads KGHSH; CDR2 reads LQKENI. The CDR3 spans 15 residues. The CDR3 loop reads CASSPGADSTGELFF. CDR3 sequence (DNA): TGTGCCAGCTCACCGGGCGCCGATTCAACCGGGGAGCTGTTTTTT. Full variable domain (rest looked up from reference TRBV18 and TRBJ2-2): NAGVMQNPRHLVRRRGQEARLRCSPMKGHSHVYWYRQLPEEGLKFMVYLQKENIIDESGMPKERFSAEFPKEGPSILRIQQVVRGDSAAYFCASSPGADSTGELFFGEGSRLTVL.

V and J are TRBV9 and TRBJ1-4, with D perhaps matching TRBD1 (5 bases). Per germline, CDR1 SGDLS and CDR2 YYNGEE. This CDR3 contains 16 residues. Trimming took off 4 bases at V and 5 bases at J, with 18 bases between the two ends. The CDR3 loop is CASSSTISGMNEKLFF. CDR3 nucleotides: TGTGCCAGCAGCTCTACAATTTCAGGGATGAATGAAAAACTGTTTTTT.

The chain recombines TRBV5-1 with TRBJ2-1; D unclear. Germline CDR1 and CDR2: SGHRS and YFSETQ. CDR3 length: 16 residues. V lost 4 bases to trimming and J lost 3 bases, with 17 bases between them. CDR3 DNA sequence: TGCGCCAGCAGCACGTTCGTGATAGGGAACTACAATGAGCAGTTCTTC. This sequence encodes CASSTFVIGNYNEQFF.

The CDR3 sequence: CASSARQENYGYTF. The CDR3 bases are TGTGCCAGCTCAGCCCGACAGGAAAACTATGGCTACACCTTC. This chain connects TRBV18 to TRBJ1-2; the D gene is possibly TRBD1 (6 bases). Germline V gene lookup returns CDR1 KGHSH and CDR2 LQKENI. The CDR3 consists of 14 residues. With 5 bases removed from V and 2 bases from J, the gap between germline ends came to 12 bases.

The rearrangement uses TRBV10-3 and TRBJ2-2, with 9 bases fitting TRBD2. Per the germline V gene, CDR1 is ENHRY and CDR2 is SYGVKD. This CDR3 contains 15 residues. With V trimmed by 5 bases and J by 6 bases, 7 bases remained unmatched. The CDR3 protein is CAISTLAGEAGELFF. The CDR3 bases are TGTGCCATCAGTACTTTAGCGGGAGAGGCCGGGGAGCTGTTTTTT.

The chain is built from TRBV5-1 and TRBJ1-1; no clear D gene. Trimming cost V 2 bases and J 11 bases, with 16 bases left between them. Looked up from germline, CDR1 is SGHRS and CDR2 is YFSETQ. The length of the CDR3 is 13 residues. Written as DNA, the CDR3 is TGCGCCAGCAGCTTCATCGGGGAAGTGAGGGCTTTCTTT. It yields the protein CASSFIGEVRAFF. The full variable domain, completed using reference TRBV5-1 and TRBJ1-1, is KAGVTQTPRYLIKTRGQQVTLSCSPISGHRSVSWYQQTPGQGLQFLFEYFSETQRNKGNFPGRFSGRQFSNSRSEMNVSTLELGDSALYLCASSFIGEVRAFFGQGTRLTVV.

This clone was observed a single time. V gene TRBV19 combines with J gene TRBJ1-3, with D possibly being TRBD1 (5 bases). Germline V lookup: CDR1 LNHDA, CDR2 SQIVND (reference sequence). Trimming removed 3 bases at V and 4 bases at J, with 10 bases between. The CDR3 runs to 14 residues. The CDR3 loop reads CASSIAGKGNTIYF. The CDR3 DNA follows: TGTGCCAGTAGTATTGCAGGGAAAGGAAACACCATATATTTT.

This clone was detected once. Other DNA sequences within the sample encode an identical CDR3. V and J are TRBV18 and TRBJ2-3; D is uncertain. Between the trimmed V and J ends, which lost 5 bases and 2 bases, there was a span of 2 bases. CDR1 KGHSH and CDR2 LQKENI come from the germline V gene. This CDR3 has 11 residues. The CDR3 loop reads CASSSTDTQYF. The CDR3 DNA follows: TGTGCCAGCTCATCCACAGATACGCAGTATTTT.